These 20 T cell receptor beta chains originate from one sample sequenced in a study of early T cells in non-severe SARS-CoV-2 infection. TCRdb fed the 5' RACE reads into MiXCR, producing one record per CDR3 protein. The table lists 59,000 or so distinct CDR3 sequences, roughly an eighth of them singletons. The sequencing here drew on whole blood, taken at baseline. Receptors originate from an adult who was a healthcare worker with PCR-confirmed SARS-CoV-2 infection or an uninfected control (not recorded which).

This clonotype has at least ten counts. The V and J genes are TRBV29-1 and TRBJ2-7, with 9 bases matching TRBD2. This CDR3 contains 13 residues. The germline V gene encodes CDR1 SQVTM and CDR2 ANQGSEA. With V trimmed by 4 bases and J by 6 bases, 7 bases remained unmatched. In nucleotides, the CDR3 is TGCAGCGTTGTTCCCCTGCGGGAGGGCGAGCAGTACTTC. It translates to CSVVPLREGEQYF.

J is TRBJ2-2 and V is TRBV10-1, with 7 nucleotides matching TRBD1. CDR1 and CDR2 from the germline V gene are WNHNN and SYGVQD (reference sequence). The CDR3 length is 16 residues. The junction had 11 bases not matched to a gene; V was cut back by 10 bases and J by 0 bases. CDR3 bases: TGCGCCACCGAGAGAAGGGGGCTGACGAACACCGGGGAGCTGTTTTTT. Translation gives CATERRGLTNTGELFF.

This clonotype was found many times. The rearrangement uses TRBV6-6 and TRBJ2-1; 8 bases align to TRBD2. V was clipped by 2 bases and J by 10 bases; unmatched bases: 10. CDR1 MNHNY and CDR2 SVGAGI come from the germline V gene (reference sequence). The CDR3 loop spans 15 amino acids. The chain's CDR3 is CASSYSREGIGEQFF. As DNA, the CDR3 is TGTGCCAGCAGTTACAGTCGGGAGGGGATTGGGGAGCAGTTCTTC.

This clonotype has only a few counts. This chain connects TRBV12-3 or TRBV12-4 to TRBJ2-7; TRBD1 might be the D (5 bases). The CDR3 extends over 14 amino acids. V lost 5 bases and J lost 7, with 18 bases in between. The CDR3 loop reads CASSTPGRVEEQYF. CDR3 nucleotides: TGTGCCAGCAGTACCCCTGGCAGGGTGGAAGAGCAGTACTTC.

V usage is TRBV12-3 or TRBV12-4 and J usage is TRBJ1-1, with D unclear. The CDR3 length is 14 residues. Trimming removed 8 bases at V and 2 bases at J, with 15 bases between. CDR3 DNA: TGTGCCAGCCGTGGTTGGGCAGTTAACACTGAAGCTTTCTTT. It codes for CASRGWAVNTEAFF.

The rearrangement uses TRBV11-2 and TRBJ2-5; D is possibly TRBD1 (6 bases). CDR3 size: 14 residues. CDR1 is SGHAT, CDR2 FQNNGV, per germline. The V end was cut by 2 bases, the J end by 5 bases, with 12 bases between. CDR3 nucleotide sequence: TGTGCCAGCAGCTTAAGCAGGGGAAGGGAGACCCAGTACTTC. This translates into CASSLSRGRETQYF.

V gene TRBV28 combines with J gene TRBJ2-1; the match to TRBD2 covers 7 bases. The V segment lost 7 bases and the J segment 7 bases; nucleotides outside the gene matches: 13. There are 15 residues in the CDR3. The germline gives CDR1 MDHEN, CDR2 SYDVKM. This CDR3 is CASTPMAGVWNEQFF. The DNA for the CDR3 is TGTGCCAGCACCCCGATGGCGGGAGTATGGAATGAGCAGTTCTTC.

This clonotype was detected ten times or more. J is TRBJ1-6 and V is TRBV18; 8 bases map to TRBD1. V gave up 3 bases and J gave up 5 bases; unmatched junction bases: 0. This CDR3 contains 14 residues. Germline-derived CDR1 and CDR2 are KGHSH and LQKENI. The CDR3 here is CASSPGQDNSPLHF. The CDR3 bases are TGTGCCAGCTCACCGGGACAGGATAATTCACCCCTCCACTTT.

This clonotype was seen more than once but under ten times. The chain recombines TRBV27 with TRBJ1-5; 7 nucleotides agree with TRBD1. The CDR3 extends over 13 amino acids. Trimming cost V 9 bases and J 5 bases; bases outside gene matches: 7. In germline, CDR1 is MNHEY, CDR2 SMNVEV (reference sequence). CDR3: CARPGQIYQPQHF. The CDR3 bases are TGTGCCAGACCGGGACAGATTTATCAGCCCCAGCATTTT.

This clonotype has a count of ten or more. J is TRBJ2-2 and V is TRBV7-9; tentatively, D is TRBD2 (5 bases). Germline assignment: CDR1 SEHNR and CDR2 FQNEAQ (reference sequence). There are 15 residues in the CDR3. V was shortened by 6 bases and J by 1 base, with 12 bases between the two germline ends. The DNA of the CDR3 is TGTGCCAGCAGATCGGACGGACTGAACACCGGGGAGCTGTTTTTT. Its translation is CASRSDGLNTGELFF.

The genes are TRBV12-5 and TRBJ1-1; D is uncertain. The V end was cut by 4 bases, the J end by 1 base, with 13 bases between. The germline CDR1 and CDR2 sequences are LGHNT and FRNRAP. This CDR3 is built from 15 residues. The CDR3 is CASGSPNTGNTEAFF. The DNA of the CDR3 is TGTGCTAGTGGTTCGCCCAATACGGGGAACACTGAAGCTTTCTTT.

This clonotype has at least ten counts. The CDR3 protein is CASSEGAGNQPQHF. CDR3 bases: TGTGCCAGCAGCGAGGGGGCGGGCAATCAGCCCCAGCATTTT. The chain employs TRBV11-2 and TRBJ1-5; TRBD1 aligns across 7 bases. The CDR3 is 14 amino acids. V lost 5 bases and J lost 2; bases outside the gene matches: 3. Germline assignment: CDR1 SGHAT and CDR2 FQNNGV.

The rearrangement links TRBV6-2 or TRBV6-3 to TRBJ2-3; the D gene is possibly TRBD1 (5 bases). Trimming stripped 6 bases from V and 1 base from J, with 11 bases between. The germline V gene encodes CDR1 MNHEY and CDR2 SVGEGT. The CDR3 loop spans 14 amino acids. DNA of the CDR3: TGTGCCAGCAGGGGGCTACACGGCACAGATACGCAGTATTTT. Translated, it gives CASRGLHGTDTQYF.

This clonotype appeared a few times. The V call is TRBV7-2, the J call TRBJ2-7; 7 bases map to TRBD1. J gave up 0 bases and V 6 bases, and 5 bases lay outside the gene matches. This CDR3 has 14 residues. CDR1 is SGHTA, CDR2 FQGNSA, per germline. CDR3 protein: CASRADRASYEQYF. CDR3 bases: TGTGCCAGCAGGGCCGACAGGGCCTCCTACGAGCAGTACTTC.

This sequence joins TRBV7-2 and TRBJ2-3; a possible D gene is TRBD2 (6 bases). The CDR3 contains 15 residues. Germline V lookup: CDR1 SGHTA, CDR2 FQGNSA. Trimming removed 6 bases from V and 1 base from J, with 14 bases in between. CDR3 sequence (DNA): TGTGCCAGCAGTTATGGCGGCGGGGGCACAGATACGCAGTATTTT. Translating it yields CASSYGGGGTDTQYF.

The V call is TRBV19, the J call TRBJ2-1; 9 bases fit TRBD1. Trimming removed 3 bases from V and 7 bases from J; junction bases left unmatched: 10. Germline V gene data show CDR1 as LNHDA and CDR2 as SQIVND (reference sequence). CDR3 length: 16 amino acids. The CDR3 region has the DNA TGTGCCAGTAGTATGGGATGGGACAGGGATCGTAATGAGCAGTTCTTC. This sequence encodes CASSMGWDRDRNEQFF.

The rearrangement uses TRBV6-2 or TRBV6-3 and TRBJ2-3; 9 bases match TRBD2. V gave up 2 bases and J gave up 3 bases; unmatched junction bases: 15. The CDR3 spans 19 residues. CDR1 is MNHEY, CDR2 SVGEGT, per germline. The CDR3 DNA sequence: TGTGCCAGCAGTTACCCGAGGCCCCCGAGCGGGGGGCTTACAGATACGCAGTATTTT. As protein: CASSYPRPPSGGLTDTQYF.

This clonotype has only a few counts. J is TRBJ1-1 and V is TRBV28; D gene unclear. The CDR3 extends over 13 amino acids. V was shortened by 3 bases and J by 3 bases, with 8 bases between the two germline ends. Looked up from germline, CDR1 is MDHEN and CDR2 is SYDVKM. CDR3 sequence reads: CASSFAPHTEAFF. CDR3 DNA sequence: TGTGCCAGCAGTTTCGCACCTCACACTGAAGCTTTCTTT.

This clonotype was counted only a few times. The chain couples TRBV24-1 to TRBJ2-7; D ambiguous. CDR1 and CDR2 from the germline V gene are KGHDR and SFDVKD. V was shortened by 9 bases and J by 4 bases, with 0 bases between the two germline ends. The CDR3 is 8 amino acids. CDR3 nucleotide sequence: TGTGCCACCTACGAGCAGTACTTC. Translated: CATYEQYF.

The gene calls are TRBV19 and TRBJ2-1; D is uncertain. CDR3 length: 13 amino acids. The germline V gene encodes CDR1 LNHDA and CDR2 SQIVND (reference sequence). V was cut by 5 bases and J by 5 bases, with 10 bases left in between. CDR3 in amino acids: CASSPSRHNEQFF. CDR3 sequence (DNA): TGTGCCAGTAGTCCGAGCAGGCACAATGAGCAGTTCTTC.